This TCR beta chain was profiled in a study of T cells in Graves' hyperthyroidism and ophthalmopathy. RNA transcripts were the template for amplifying TCR beta CDR3 regions. The TCR CDR3 first-round RT-PCR relied on the HTBI primer set. TCRdb re-derived calls from the multiplex PCR reads in MiXCR, one entry per CDR3 protein. Among 500,000 or so distinct CDR3 sequences listed, 17% were seen once. In its sample, this clonotype was seen many times. The antigen remains undetermined. Study findings and constraints: Within blood appeared most thyroid clonotypes that had expanded above 0.001.

Germline CDR1 SGHNT, CDR2 YYREEE (reference sequence). V was pared by 1 base and J by 7 bases, with 9 bases between. The length of the CDR3 is 13 residues. The study based diagnoses on clinical symptoms, serum thyroxine and TRAb, thyroid ultrasound and orbital computed tomography. Fresh 10 ml peripheral blood yielded PBMCs. The chain links TRBV5-4 to TRBJ2-1; weak D call: TRBD2 (5 bases). The sequence was collected from a young woman with Graves' ophthalmopathy. Sequenced material: blood. CDR3 in amino acids: CASSLNGGNEQFF. In nucleotides, the CDR3 is TGTGCCAGCAGCTTGAACGGCGGGAATGAGCAGTTCTTC.